This T cell receptor beta chain was obtained from a study of response to subunit inactivated influenza vaccine. Broader study findings: Seasonal influenza vaccination, on each occasion, was suggested by the authors to recruit few new T cells.

Notes on this clonotype: Its specificity is unknown.

TCRdb processed the RT-PCR reads anew with MiXCR; each CDR3 protein has one entry. The sample lists 500,000 to 600,000 distinct CDR3 sequences, 12% to 15% occurring once. Trimming cost V 4 bases and J 2 bases; bases outside gene matches: 8. Germline loops: CDR1 LGHDT, CDR2 YNNKEL (reference sequence). The CDR3 is 15 residues long. The chain is built from TRBV3-1 and TRBJ2-7; 7 bases align to TRBD2. This TCR derives from a man in his fifties who received an inactivated influenza vaccine. Sequenced material: PBMCs from blood, taken 11 to 12 days after vaccination. The CDR3 DNA follows: TGTGCCAGCAGCCGGCCGGGACTACTCACCTACGAGCAGTACTTC. Protein sequence: CASSRPGLLTYEQYF.